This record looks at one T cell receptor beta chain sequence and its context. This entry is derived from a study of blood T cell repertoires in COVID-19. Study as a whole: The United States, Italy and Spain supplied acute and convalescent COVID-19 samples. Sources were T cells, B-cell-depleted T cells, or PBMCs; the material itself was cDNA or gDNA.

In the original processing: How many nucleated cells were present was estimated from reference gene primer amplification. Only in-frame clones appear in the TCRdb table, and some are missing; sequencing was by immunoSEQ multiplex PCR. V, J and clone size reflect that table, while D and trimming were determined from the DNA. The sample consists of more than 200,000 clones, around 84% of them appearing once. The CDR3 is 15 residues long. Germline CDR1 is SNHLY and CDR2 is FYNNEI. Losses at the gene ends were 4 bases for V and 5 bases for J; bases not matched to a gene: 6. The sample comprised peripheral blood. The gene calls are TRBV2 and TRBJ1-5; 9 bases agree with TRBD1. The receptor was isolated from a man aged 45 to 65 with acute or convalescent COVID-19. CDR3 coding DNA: TGTGCCAGCAGTGGGGACAGGGTAGGAGATCAGCCCCAGCATTTT. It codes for CASSGDRVGDQPQHF.